The TCR beta chain described here comes from a study of blood T cell repertoires in COVID-19. Study background: Material from acute and convalescent COVID-19 was sourced from the United States, Italy and Spain.

Clones were read by immunoSEQ multiplex PCR, and TCRdb kept only the in-frame ones, dropping some. The sample has about 120,000 clones, roughly three quarters seen once. Trimming cost V 4 bases and J 4 bases, with 18 bases left between them. The CDR3 loop spans 16 amino acids. CDR1 and CDR2 from the germline V gene are SGDLS and YYNGEE. V is TRBV9 and J is TRBJ2-1; no definite D call. The clonotype was recovered from an older woman with acute or convalescent COVID-19. The sequenced sample was peripheral blood. The CDR3 region is CASSRYWALAYNEQFF. CDR3 bases: TGTGCCAGCAGCCGCTACTGGGCCCTGGCGTACAATGAGCAGTTCTTC.